Each of the 12 T cell receptor beta chains below was sequenced from the same sample in a study of glioma-infiltrating T cells. Amplification of TCR alpha and beta CDR3 regions from RNA used iRepertoire nested multiplex PCR. TCRdb independently ran MiXCR on the multiplex PCR reads; one entry per CDR3 protein. The sample carries some 160,000 distinct CDR3 sequences, 43% recorded once. Source material: glioma tissue, nonneoplastic brain tissue, or PBMCs (not recorded which). All receptors derive from a human donor with low-grade glioma or glioblastoma, undergoing nonglioma brain surgery, or in good health (not recorded which).

The chain combines TRBV29-1 with TRBJ2-7, with D tentatively TRBD2 (6 bases). Germline CDR1 SQVTM, CDR2 ANQGSEA. This CDR3 is 14 amino acids long. V was pared by 7 bases and J by 9 bases, with 25 bases between. The chain's CDR3 is CSAARDGPTGGQYF. The CDR3 DNA sequence: TGCAGCGCCGCGCGGGACGGACCAACCGGGGGGCAGTACTTC.

This clonotype was seen at least ten times. The rearrangement uses TRBV6-1 and TRBJ1-6, with TRBD1 as a possible D gene (5 bases). V lost 2 bases and J lost 9, with 11 bases in between. This CDR3 has 14 residues. The germline gives CDR1 MNHNS, CDR2 SASEGT. CDR3 sequence: CASSERGIASPLHF. For the CDR3, the DNA is TGTGCCAGCAGTGAACGGGGGATCGCTTCACCCCTCCACTTT.

The rearrangement joins TRBV24-1 to TRBJ2-2; D is uncertain. CDR1 KGHDR and CDR2 SFDVKD come from the germline V gene. The CDR3 consists of 16 residues. With 2 bases removed from V and 0 bases from J, the gap between germline ends came to 9 bases. CDR3 DNA: TGTGCCACCAGTGATTCTCGACCTGCGAACACCGGGGAGCTGTTTTTT. Amino acid sequence: CATSDSRPANTGELFF.

This clonotype turned up a few times. V is TRBV7-3 and J is TRBJ2-1; D not resolved. Germline CDR1 and CDR2: SGHTA and FQGTGA. With 5 bases removed from V and 4 bases from J, the gap between germline ends came to 9 bases. This CDR3 contains 13 residues. The CDR3 sequence is CASSQDSYNEQFF. The CDR3, as DNA: TGTGCCAGCAGCCAAGACTCGTACAATGAGCAGTTCTTC.

The V gene is TRBV4-1, the J gene TRBJ2-7; 8 nucleotides align to TRBD2. V trimming: 0 bases; J trimming: 2 bases; junction bases outside the gene matches: 6. The CDR3 length is 16 residues. CDR1 is MGHRA, CDR2 YSYEKL, per germline. CDR3 bases: TGCGCCAGCAGCCAAGATCAAAGCGGGGGTCCCTACGAGCAGTACTTC. Its translation is CASSQDQSGGPYEQYF.

A note on this clonotype: This may be a read error, as it is one base from a much larger clone. The chain is built from TRBV28 and TRBJ2-1; D remains ambiguous. The CDR3 loop spans 14 amino acids. Trimming left V 6 bases short and J 3 bases short, with 12 bases between. The germline V gene encodes CDR1 MDHEN and CDR2 SYDVKM. This chain's CDR3 is CASSLLCSYNEQFF. CDR3 coding DNA: TGTGCCAGCAGCCTCCTCTGCAGCTACAATGAGCAGTTCTTC.

Notes on this clonotype: A much bigger clone sits one base away, suggesting this may be a read error. This chain uses TRBV20-1 with TRBJ2-3, with D possibly TRBD2 on 5 matching bases. Germline V gene sequence: CDR1 DFQATT, CDR2 SNEGSKA (reference sequence). CDR3 size: 16 residues. With 0 bases removed from V and 3 bases from J, the gap between germline ends came to 16 bases. The CDR3 is CSARDGRRARTDTQYF. The CDR3 DNA sequence: TGCAGTGCTAGAGATGGAAGGCGGGCTAGAACAGATACGCAGTATTTT.

This clonotype was observed a single time. The rearrangement links TRBV7-9 to TRBJ1-5; D gene unclear. V lost 5 bases and J lost 4, with 15 bases in between. Germline CDR1 is SEHNR and CDR2 is FQNEAQ (reference sequence). The CDR3 loop spans 15 amino acids. The CDR3 reads CASSRGDTANQPQHF. In nucleotides, the CDR3 is TGTGCCAGCAGCCGTGGCGATACAGCAAATCAGCCCCAGCATTTT.

Only a few counts were recorded for this clonotype. J is TRBJ2-5 and V is TRBV2; tentative D call: TRBD2 (6 bases). The germline V gene has CDR1 SNHLY and CDR2 FYNNEI. This CDR3 is 17 amino acids long. With 7 bases removed from V and 4 bases from J, the gap between germline ends came to 25 bases. The CDR3 loop reads CASITGSLGTGGETQYF. The CDR3 DNA is TGTGCCAGCATAACGGGATCGTTAGGGACCGGGGGAGAGACCCAGTACTTC.

Of note for this clonotype: Being one base from a much bigger clone, this may be a read error. The chain is built from TRBV7-2 and TRBJ2-5, with a weak D call TRBD1 (6 bases). V was trimmed by 3 bases and J by 3 bases, leaving 11 bases between them. The CDR3 totals 14 residues. Germline V CDR1 and CDR2: SGHTA, FQGNSA. CDR3 sequence reads: CASSLGTFKETQYF. In nucleotides, the CDR3 is TGTGCCAGCAGCTTGGGGACATTCAAAGAGACCCAGTACTTC. Using reference TRBV7-2 and TRBJ2-5 for the parts outside the CDR3, the full variable domain is GAGVSQSPSNKVTEKGKDVELRCDPISGHTALYWYRQSLGQGLEFLIYFQGNSAPDKSGLPSDRFSAERTGGSVSTLTIQRTQQEDSAVYLCASSLGTFKETQYFGPGTRLLVL.

This clonotype has just a few counts. This sequence joins TRBV7-2 and TRBJ2-3, with D unresolved. V was cut by 5 bases and J by 4 bases, with 13 bases left in between. Germline V gene sequence: CDR1 SGHTA, CDR2 FQGNSA. This CDR3 region has 14 residues. Here the CDR3 reads CASSLSPPADTQYF. The CDR3 nucleotides are TGTGCCAGCAGCCTCTCCCCTCCCGCAGATACGCAGTATTTT.

This clonotype was detected ten times or more. J is TRBJ2-7 and V is TRBV6-6; TRBD1 matches at 8 bases. Germline V gives CDR1 MNHNY, CDR2 SVGAGI (reference sequence). The junction had 1 base not matched to a gene; V was cut back by 0 bases and J by 3 bases. The CDR3 spans 14 residues. CDR3 DNA: TGTGCCAGCAGTTACTCAGGGACAGGCTACGAGCAGTACTTC. It codes for CASSYSGTGYEQYF.